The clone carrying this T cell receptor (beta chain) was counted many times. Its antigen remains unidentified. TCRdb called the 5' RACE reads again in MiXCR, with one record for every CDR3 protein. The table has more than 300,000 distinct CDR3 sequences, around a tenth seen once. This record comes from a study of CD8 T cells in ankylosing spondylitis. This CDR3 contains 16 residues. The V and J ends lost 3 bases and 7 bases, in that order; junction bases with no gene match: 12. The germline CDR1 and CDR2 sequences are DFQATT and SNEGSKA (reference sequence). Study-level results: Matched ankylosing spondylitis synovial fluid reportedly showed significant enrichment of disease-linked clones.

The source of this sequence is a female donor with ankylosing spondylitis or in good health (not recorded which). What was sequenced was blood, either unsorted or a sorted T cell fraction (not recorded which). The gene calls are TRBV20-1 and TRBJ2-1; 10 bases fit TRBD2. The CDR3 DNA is TGCAGTGCTAGTAAGTCGTCTAGCGGGAGTCGGAATGAGCAGTTCTTC. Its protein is CSASKSSSGSRNEQFF.